These T cell receptor beta chains were read from a single sample in a study of T cell responses to AZD1222 COVID-19 vaccine. Data came from immunoSEQ multiplex PCR; TCRdb stores just in-frame clones and leaves some out. Here the sample spans about 55,000 clones, roughly 90% being singletons. Here the sequenced sample was peripheral blood, taken on day 0 of AZD1222 vaccination. These receptor sequences come from an adult in good health. Each CDR3 is given with its conserved first and last residue. A D gene is named only where the DNA matches it firmly. Size tells how often a clone was seen (once, few, many) or the class of an expanded clone, and some rows leave it out.

d_call,j_call,clone_size,v_call,cdr3_aa,cdr3_nt
NA,TRBJ1-4,NA,TRBV28,CASTGETPATNEKLFF,TGTGCCAGCACCGGAGAAACTCCCGCAACTAATGAAAAACTGTTTTTT
NA,TRBJ2-5,NA,TRBV2,CASSEMRSVRETQYF,TGTGCCAGCAGTGAAATGAGATCCGTCAGGGAGACCCAGTACTTC
TRBD1,TRBJ1-3,NA,TRBV3-1/TRBV3-2,CASSQTGVSGNTIYF,TGTGCCAGCAGCCAAACAGGGGTCTCTGGAAACACCATATATTTT
TRBD2,TRBJ2-5,NA,TRBV3-1/TRBV3-2,CASSQLLRAGEETQYF,TGTGCCAGCAGCCAACTCTTGCGAGCGGGAGAAGAGACCCAGTACTTC
NA,TRBJ2-1,NA,TRBV27,CASSPTLGRNEQFF,TGTGCCAGCAGTCCCACCCTTGGGAGAAATGAGCAGTTCTTC
NA,TRBJ1-5,NA,TRBV6-5,CASSYSGQGLSQPQHF,TGTGCCAGCAGTTACTCCGGCCAGGGTTTGTCTCAGCCCCAGCATTTT
TRBD1,TRBJ1-4,NA,TRBV18,CASSPISIGQGLQKLFF,TGTGCCAGCTCACCTATTTCAATAGGACAGGGGTTACAAAAACTGTTTTTT
TRBD1,TRBJ2-3,NA,TRBV6-5,CASRGTEVTDTQYF,TGTGCCAGCAGGGGGACAGAGGTCACAGATACGCAGTATTTT
NA,TRBJ1-1,NA,TRBV6-6,CASSYSGINTEAFF,TGTGCCAGCAGTTACTCCGGCATCAACACTGAAGCTTTCTTT
NA,TRBJ2-1,NA,TRBV20-1,CSASRANEQFF,TGCAGTGCCTCGCGCGCCAATGAGCAGTTCTTC
NA,TRBJ2-5,NA,TRBV3-1/TRBV3-2,CASSHEYPTQYF,TGTGCCAGCAGCCACGAATACCCGACCCAGTACTTC
TRBD1,TRBJ1-4,NA,TRBV5-1,CASSSRGQGWGEKLFF,TGCGCCAGCAGCTCGCGGGGACAGGGGTGGGGTGAAAAACTGTTTTTT
NA,TRBJ2-1,few,TRBV4-2,CASSQDKGSYNEQFF,TGTGCCAGCAGCCAAGATAAGGGCAGCTACAATGAGCAGTTCTTC
TRBD2,TRBJ2-1,NA,TRBV18,CASSSAGGLSSYNEQFF,TGTGCCAGCTCGTCGGCGGGGGGCCTAAGCTCCTACAATGAGCAGTTCTTC
TRBD2,TRBJ2-2,NA,TRBV4-1,CASSLRLAPGGELFF,TGCGCCAGCAGCCTTCGACTAGCGCCCGGCGGGGAGCTGTTTTTT
TRBD1,TRBJ2-2,NA,TRBV28,CASSPTTGKYTGELFF,TGTGCCAGCAGTCCTACGACAGGGAAGTACACCGGGGAGCTGTTTTTT
NA,TRBJ2-7,NA,TRBV6-5,CASSRMQSGQYF,TGTGCCAGCAGCCGGATGCAAAGCGGGCAGTACTTC
TRBD1,TRBJ2-2,few,TRBV15,CATSRDNRGATGELFF,TGTGCCACCAGCAGAGATAACAGGGGGGCGACCGGGGAGCTGTTTTTT
TRBD1,TRBJ1-2,once,TRBV2,CASKNRGPYGYTF,TGTGCCAGCAAGAACAGGGGGCCCTATGGCTACACCTTC
NA,TRBJ1-2,NA,TRBV28,CASNRANYGYTF,TGTGCCAGCAACAGGGCTAACTATGGCTACACCTTC
NA,TRBJ1-2,NA,TRBV28,CASRWGRANYGYTF,TGTGCCAGCAGGTGGGGCAGAGCCAACTATGGCTACACCTTC
NA,TRBJ2-3,NA,TRBV7-3,CASSPNTDTQYF,TGTGCCAGCAGCCCAAACACAGATACGCAGTATTTT
TRBD2,TRBJ2-1,NA,TRBV24-1,CATSGTSGRGYEQFF,TGTGCCACCAGTGGGACTAGCGGGAGAGGGTATGAGCAGTTCTTC
TRBD1,TRBJ1-5,once,TRBV11-1,CASSSDRGQPQHF,TGTGCCAGCAGCTCGGACAGGGGTCAGCCCCAGCATTTT
NA,TRBJ1-5,once,TRBV24-1,CATSDFTALNQPQHF,TGTGCCACCAGTGATTTTACGGCACTTAATCAGCCCCAGCATTTT
NA,TRBJ1-1,NA,TRBV6-5,CASSRLYEGTEAFF,TGTGCCAGCAGTCGACTTTATGAGGGCACTGAAGCTTTCTTT
NA,TRBJ1-2,NA,TRBV6-5,CASKVTGTGNYGYTF,TGTGCCAGCAAAGTTACAGGGACGGGGAACTATGGCTACACCTTC
NA,TRBJ1-3,NA,TRBV3-1/TRBV3-2,CASSRTGSSGNTIYF,TGTGCCAGCAGCCGAACAGGGTCGTCAGGAAACACCATATATTTT
TRBD1,TRBJ2-2,NA,TRBV7-6,CASSKTGGSGTGELFF,TGTGCCAGCAGCAAAACAGGGGGCAGCGGCACCGGGGAGCTGTTTTTT
TRBD2,TRBJ2-7,NA,TRBV9,CASSVSGSGGYEQYF,TGTGCCAGCAGCGTGAGCGGGAGTGGTGGTTACGAGCAGTACTTC
TRBD2,TRBJ2-1,NA,TRBV19,CASSTPPLAGGPNEQFF,TGTGCCAGTAGTACCCCCCCACTAGCGGGAGGGCCCAATGAGCAGTTCTTC
TRBD2,TRBJ2-5,NA,TRBV12-3/TRBV12-4,CASSFSGSETQYF,TGTGCCAGCAGTTTTAGCGGGAGTGAGACCCAGTACTTC
TRBD1,TRBJ1-1,NA,TRBV27,CASSLSTGRNTEAFF,TGTGCCAGCAGTTTATCGACAGGGCGGAACACTGAAGCTTTCTTT
TRBD2,TRBJ2-3,NA,TRBV30,CAWSVLAGGFTDTQYF,TGTGCCTGGAGTGTATTGGCGGGAGGATTCACAGATACGCAGTATTTT
TRBD2,TRBJ2-1,NA,TRBV3-1/TRBV3-2,CASKEGGPHNEQFF,TGTGCCAGCAAGGAGGGAGGGCCCCACAATGAGCAGTTCTTC
NA,TRBJ1-2,NA,TRBV11-2,CASSLGWGYTF,TGTGCCAGCAGCTTAGGGTGGGGCTACACCTTC
NA,TRBJ1-1,NA,TRBV18,CASSPQSGNTEAFF,TGTGCCAGCTCACCACAGTCCGGGAACACTGAAGCTTTCTTT
NA,TRBJ2-5,NA,TRBV27,CASSPARTSETQYF,TGTGCCAGCAGTCCCGCCAGGACGTCAGAGACCCAGTACTTC
TRBD1,TRBJ1-1,NA,TRBV9,CASSPHGTGNTEAFF,TGTGCCAGCAGCCCCCACGGGACAGGGAACACTGAAGCTTTCTTT
NA,TRBJ1-3,NA,TRBV4-1,CASSQDLRVSGNTIYF,TGCGCCAGCAGCCAAGATTTGAGGGTCTCTGGAAACACCATATATTTT
TRBD1,TRBJ1-6,NA,TRBV28,CASSLWGQFSYNSPLHF,TGTGCCAGCAGTTTATGGGGACAGTTCTCCTATAATTCACCCCTCCACTTT
TRBD1,TRBJ1-2,NA,TRBV28,CASRATGGGRFYGYTF,TGTGCCAGCAGGGCGACAGGGGGCGGAAGATTCTATGGCTACACCTTC
TRBD2,TRBJ2-5,NA,TRBV7-7,CASSFRETSGRRRQETQYF,TGTGCTAGCAGCTTTCGTGAGACTAGCGGGAGGAGGCGGCAAGAGACCCAGTACTTC
TRBD2,TRBJ2-2,once,TRBV14,CASSQDLPSGSPYGGELFF,TGTGCCAGCAGCCAAGATCTGCCCAGCGGGAGCCCCTATGGCGGGGAGCTGTTTTTT
TRBD2,TRBJ2-2,NA,TRBV19,CASSIEGLASANTGELFF,TGTGCCAGTAGTATAGAAGGACTAGCGAGTGCGAACACCGGGGAGCTGTTTTTT